Listed here are 16 T cell receptor beta chains from one sample, sequenced in a study of shared clonotypes between healthy human individuals. The repertoire was sequenced with immunoSEQ multiplex PCR; TCRdb's copy has only in-frame clones and lacks some. The table has over a million clones, around four fifths seen once. Input material: memory CD4+ T cells sorted from blood. Subset: CD45RA-negative fraction. These receptors all come from a man aged 18 to 29 in good health.

V is TRBV21-1 and J is TRBJ2-5; the table's D gene call, TRBD2, was not cross checked with the DNA. TRBV21-1 has pseudogene status. This CDR3 has 15 amino acids. The CDR3 sequence: CASSGLGRFQETQYF. The CDR3 coding sequence is TGTGCCAGCAGCGGACTAGGGCGTTTTCAAGAGACCCAGTACTTC.

The rearrangement links TRBV5-4 to TRBJ1-1, with TRBD1 matching over 11 bases. The germline V gene has CDR1 SGHNT and CDR2 YYREEE (reference sequence). The length of the CDR3 is 15 residues. The J segment lost 4 bases and the V segment lost 1 base, leaving 3 bases of the junction unmatched. The CDR3 reads CASSLPGTGGTEAFF. The DNA for the CDR3 is TGTGCCAGCAGCTTGCCGGGGACAGGGGGCACTGAAGCTTTCTTT. The complete variable domain, with remaining parts taken from reference TRBV5-4 and TRBJ1-1, reads ETGVTQSPTHLIKTRGQQVTLRCSSQSGHNTVSWYQQALGQGPQFIFQYYREEENGRGNFPPRFSGLQFPNYSSELNVNALELDDSALYLCASSLPGTGGTEAFFGQGTRLTVV.

This chain connects TRBV18 to TRBJ1-1, with D hard to call. Deletions cut 1 base from V and 10 bases from J, with 13 bases between. This CDR3 is built from 13 residues. The germline CDR1 and CDR2 sequences are KGHSH and LQKENI. CDR3 DNA sequence: TGTGCCAGCTCACCACGGGCGGAGCTGGGAGCTTTCTTT. This codes for CASSPRAELGAFF.

The chain recombines TRBV7-2 with TRBJ2-7, with a tentative D call TRBD2 (6 bases). With 0 bases removed from V and 2 bases from J, the gap between germline ends came to 11 bases. The CDR3 is 15 residues long. Per germline, CDR1 SGHTA and CDR2 FQGNSA. CDR3 amino acids: CASSLARGAAYEQYF. CDR3 in DNA: TGTGCCAGCAGCTTAGCGCGGGGAGCGGCCTACGAGCAGTACTTC.

This sequence joins TRBV6-1 and TRBJ1-6; possibly TRBD1 for D (5 bases). There are 15 residues in the CDR3. Germline assignment: CDR1 MNHNS and CDR2 SASEGT. The V gene lost 1 base and the J gene lost 9 bases, with 13 bases spanning the gap. Here the CDR3 DNA reads TGTGCCAGCAGTGAAGGTTTCCAGGGCAGTTCACCCCTCCACTTT. This codes for CASSEGFQGSSPLHF.

This clone was seen more than once but under ten times. CDR3 region: CASREARGNSPLHF. The CDR3 DNA follows: TGTGCCAGTAGAGAGGCGAGGGGCAATTCACCCCTCCACTTT. V gene TRBV19 combines with J gene TRBJ1-6; a weak D match, TRBD1 (5 bases). Trimming cost V 6 bases and J 7 bases, with 13 bases left between them. CDR3 length: 14 amino acids. From germline, CDR1 is LNHDA and CDR2 SQIVND (reference sequence).

This chain connects TRBV11-2 to TRBJ2-7; a possible D gene is TRBD2 (6 bases). Trimming took 1 base from V and 5 from J, leaving 21 bases between them. Germline CDR1 reads SGHAT; CDR2 reads FQNNGV. CDR3 length: 17 amino acids. The DNA for the CDR3 is TGTGCCAGCAGCTTAGTCCCAAGCACCCTAGCGTCCCACGAGCAGTACTTC. It codes for CASSLVPSTLASHEQYF. Drawing the rest from reference TRBV11-2 and TRBJ2-7, the complete variable domain is EAGVAQSPRYKIIEKRQSVAFWCNPISGHATLYWYQQILGQGPKLLIQFQNNGVVDDSQLPKDRFSAERLKGVDSTLKIQPAKLEDSAVYLCASSLVPSTLASHEQYFGPGTRLTVT.

This clone was seen a handful of times. Here the CDR3 reads CASTPTGWTDDEQFF. CDR3 sequence (DNA): TGTGCCAGCACCCCTACGGGGTGGACAGATGATGAGCAGTTCTTC. The gene calls are TRBV7-6 and TRBJ2-1; TRBD1 is a possible D gene (6 bases). The CDR3 extends over 15 amino acids. In germline, CDR1 is SGHVS, CDR2 FNYEAQ. V was pared by 7 bases and J by 8 bases, with 21 bases between.

The chain combines TRBV6-5 with TRBJ1-1; possibly TRBD1 for D (5 bases). The CDR3 runs to 14 residues. Trimming stripped 6 bases from V and 0 bases from J, with 11 bases between. From germline, CDR1 is MNHEY and CDR2 SVGAGI. CDR3 residues: CASSVRVVNTEAFF. For the CDR3, the DNA is TGTGCCAGCAGCGTCAGGGTTGTGAACACTGAAGCTTTCTTT.

This chain links TRBV6-6 with TRBJ2-3; TRBD2 matches at 7 bases. The germline V gene has CDR1 MNHNY and CDR2 SVGAGI (reference sequence). CDR3 length equals 15 residues. The trim removed 5 bases at V and 1 base at J, leaving 6 bases unmatched. The CDR3 DNA reads as TGTGCCAGCAGTGAGCGGGGTGCGGGCACAGATACGCAGTATTTT. It yields the protein CASSERGAGTDTQYF.

V and J are TRBV6-4 and TRBJ1-3; no firm D call. Germline CDR1 and CDR2: MRHNA and SNTAGT. The V and J ends lost 8 bases and 0 bases respectively, with 17 bases between them. This CDR3 is 16 amino acids long. DNA for the CDR3: TGTGCCAGCTCTAATGCGGCAGCGAGCTCTGGAAACACCATATATTTT. Translated: CASSNAAASSGNTIYF.

J is TRBJ1-1 and V is TRBV15, with D possibly matching TRBD1 (5 bases). V gave up 3 bases and J gave up 5 bases, with 19 bases separating them. Germline CDR1 is LNHNV and CDR2 is YYDKDF (reference sequence). This CDR3 has 16 amino acids. The DNA for the CDR3 is TGTGCCACCAGCAGGCCCGGGACTCGGGGGGTGACTGAAGCTTTCTTT. This sequence encodes CATSRPGTRGVTEAFF.

The chain recombines TRBV18 with TRBJ1-5; D gene uncertain. Germline CDR1 is KGHSH and CDR2 is LQKENI. Between the trimmed V and J ends, which lost 3 bases and 2 bases, there was a span of 11 bases. CDR3 length: 15 residues. Written as DNA, the CDR3 is TGTGCCAGCTCACCGGAAGGACGGGGCAATCAGCCCCAGCATTTT. Translating gives CASSPEGRGNQPQHF.

The J gene is TRBJ2-4, the V gene TRBV5-4, with no clear D. The CDR3 sequence is 14 residues long. V dropped 1 base and J dropped 5 bases, with 10 bases sitting between them. Germline V gene lookup returns CDR1 SGHNT and CDR2 YYREEE (reference sequence). CDR3 sequence (DNA): TGTGCCAGCAGCTTGCCGGCGGAGCAAAACATTCAGTACTTC. This translates into CASSLPAEQNIQYF. The whole variable domain, filled in from reference TRBV5-4 and TRBJ2-4, reads ETGVTQSPTHLIKTRGQQVTLRCSSQSGHNTVSWYQQALGQGPQFIFQYYREEENGRGNFPPRFSGLQFPNYSSELNVNALELDDSALYLCASSLPAEQNIQYFGAGTRLSVL.

This clone was detected a few times. The chain carries TRBV7-2 and TRBJ2-1; D remains unclear. Germline values: CDR1 SGHTA, CDR2 FQGNSA. The CDR3 has 15 residues. V was cut by 0 bases and J by 4 bases, with 10 bases left in between. The CDR3 spells CASSLAHGPYNEQFF. CDR3 bases: TGTGCCAGCAGCTTAGCCCACGGGCCTTACAATGAGCAGTTCTTC.

This clone was observed a single time. Here the CDR3 DNA reads TGTGCCAGCAGCTTAGTAGCGGGAGAGGTATGGGAGACCCAGTACTTC. The encoded protein is CASSLVAGEVWETQYF. V usage is TRBV7-2 and J usage is TRBJ2-5; 9 positions match TRBD2. This CDR3 comprises 16 residues. CDR1 and CDR2 (germline): SGHTA, FQGNSA. V dropped 1 base and J dropped 5; count of bases not matched to a gene: 8.